This T cell receptor (beta chain) derives from a study of blood T cell repertoires in COVID-19. At the level of the study: Sites in the United States, Italy and Spain provided acute and convalescent COVID-19 samples. PBMCs, B-cell-depleted T cells, or T cells were the source of the cDNA or gDNA that made up the material.

Germline V gene lookup returns CDR1 KGHDR and CDR2 SFDVKD. This CDR3 spans 15 amino acids. Germline trimming cut 6 bases from V and 4 bases from J; bases unmatched to any gene: 8. Profiled with immunoSEQ multiplex PCR; TCRdb holds only in-frame clones, not every one. The sample has about 170,000 clones, about four fifths seen once. The specimen sequenced was peripheral blood. This receptor was identified in a woman of 80 years or more with acute or convalescent COVID-19. The J gene is TRBJ2-1, the V gene TRBV24-1; TRBD2 matches 7 bases. The CDR3 bases are TGTGCCACCAGTTATCCTAGCGGTAGGTACAATGAGCAGTTCTTC. Protein product: CATSYPSGRYNEQFF.